This T cell receptor (beta chain) comes out of a study of molecular identifiers for immune sequencing clone quantification. To note about this clonotype: Antigen: not known.

MiXCR, run by TCRdb on the PCR reads, gives a single entry per CDR3 protein. The sample has around 94,000 distinct CDR3 sequences, 35% seen once. Each library that profiled naive CD8 cells came from approximately 20,000 to 1,000,000 sorted cells with 10%, 30% or 50% RNA. Sorting was used to obtain naive CD8 T cells (CD8+CD4-CCR7+CD45RA+). Study-wide results and limits: Clones with over 20 RNA copies captured over 98% of effector molecules but under 1% of naive ones.

Sequencing used naive CD8+ T cells from blood, with Jurkat cell RNA spiked in. The subset here: FACS-sorted CD8+CD4-CCR7+CD45RA+ naive T cells. The sequence was collected from a human donor in good health. Some libraries in this study had Jurkat cell RNA spiked in.

The CDR3 protein is CASSPLRTSSTDTQYF. CDR3 bases: TGTGCCAGCAGTCCATTACGGACTAGTTCCACAGATACGCAGTATTTT. V usage is TRBV27 and J usage is TRBJ2-3, with 7 bases that match TRBD2. V was clipped by 5 bases and J by 2 bases; unmatched bases: 10. The CDR3 runs 16 residues. CDR1 MNHEY and CDR2 SMNVEV come from the germline V gene (reference sequence).